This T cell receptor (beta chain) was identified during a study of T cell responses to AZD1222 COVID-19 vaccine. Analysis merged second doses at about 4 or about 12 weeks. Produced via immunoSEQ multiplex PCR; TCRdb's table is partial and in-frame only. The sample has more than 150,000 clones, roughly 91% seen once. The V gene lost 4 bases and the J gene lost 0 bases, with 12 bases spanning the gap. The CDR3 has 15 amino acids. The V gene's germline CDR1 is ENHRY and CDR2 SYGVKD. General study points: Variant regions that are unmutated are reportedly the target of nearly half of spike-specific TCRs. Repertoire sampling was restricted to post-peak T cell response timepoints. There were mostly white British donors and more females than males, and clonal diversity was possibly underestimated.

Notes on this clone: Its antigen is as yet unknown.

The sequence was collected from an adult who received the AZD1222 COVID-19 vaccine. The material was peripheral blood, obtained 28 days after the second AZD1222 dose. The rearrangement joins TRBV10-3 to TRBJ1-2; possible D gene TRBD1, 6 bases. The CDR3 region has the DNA TGTGCCATCAGTGGCCGGGACACCCCTAACTATGGCTACACCTTC. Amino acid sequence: CAISGRDTPNYGYTF.